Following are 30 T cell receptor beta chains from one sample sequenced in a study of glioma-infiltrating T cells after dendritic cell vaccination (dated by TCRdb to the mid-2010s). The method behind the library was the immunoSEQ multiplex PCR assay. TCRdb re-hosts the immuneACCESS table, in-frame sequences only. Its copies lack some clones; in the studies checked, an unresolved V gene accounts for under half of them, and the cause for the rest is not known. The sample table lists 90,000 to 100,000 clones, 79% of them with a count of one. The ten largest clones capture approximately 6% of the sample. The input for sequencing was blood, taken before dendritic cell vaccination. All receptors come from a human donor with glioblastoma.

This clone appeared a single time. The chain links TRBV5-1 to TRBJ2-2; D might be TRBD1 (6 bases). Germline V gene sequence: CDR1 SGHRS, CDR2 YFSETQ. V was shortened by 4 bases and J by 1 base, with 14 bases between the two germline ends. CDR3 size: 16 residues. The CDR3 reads CASSLGQLENTGELFF. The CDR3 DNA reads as TGCGCCAGCAGCCTTGGACAGTTAGAGAACACCGGGGAGCTGTTTTTT. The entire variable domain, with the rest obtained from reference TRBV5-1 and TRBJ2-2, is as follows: KAGVTQTPRYLIKTRGQQVTLSCSPISGHRSVSWYQQTPGQGLQFLFEYFSETQRNKGNFPGRFSGRQFSNSRSEMNVSTLELGDSALYLCASSLGQLENTGELFFGEGSRLTVL.

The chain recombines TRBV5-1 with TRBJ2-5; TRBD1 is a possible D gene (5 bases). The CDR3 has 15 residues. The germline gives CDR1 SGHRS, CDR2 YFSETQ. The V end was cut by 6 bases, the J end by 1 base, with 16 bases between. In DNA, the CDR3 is TGCGCCAGCACCCGACCGCAGGGAACCCAAGAGACCCAGTACTTC. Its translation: CASTRPQGTQETQYF.

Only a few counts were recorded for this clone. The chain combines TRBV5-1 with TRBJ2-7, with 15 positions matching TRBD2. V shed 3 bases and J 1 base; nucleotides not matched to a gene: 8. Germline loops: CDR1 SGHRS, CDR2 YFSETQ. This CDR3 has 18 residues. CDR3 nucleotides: TGCGCCAGCAGCTATGGACTAGCGGGAGGGCCGAAGTCCTACGAGCAGTACTTC. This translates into CASSYGLAGGPKSYEQYF.

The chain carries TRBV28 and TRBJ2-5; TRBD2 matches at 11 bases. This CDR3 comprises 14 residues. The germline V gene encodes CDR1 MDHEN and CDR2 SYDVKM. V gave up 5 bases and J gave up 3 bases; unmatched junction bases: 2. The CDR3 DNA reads TGTGCCAGCAGTCGACTAGCGGGAAAAGAGACCCAGTACTTC. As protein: CASSRLAGKETQYF.

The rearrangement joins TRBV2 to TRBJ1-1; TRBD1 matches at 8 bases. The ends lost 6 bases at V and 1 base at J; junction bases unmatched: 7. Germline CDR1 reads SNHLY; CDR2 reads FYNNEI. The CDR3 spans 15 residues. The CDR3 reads CASSELGQGNTEAFF. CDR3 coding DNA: TGTGCCAGCAGCGAACTTGGACAGGGGAACACTGAAGCTTTCTTT. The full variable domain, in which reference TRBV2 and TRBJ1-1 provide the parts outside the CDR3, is EPEVTQTPSHQVTQMGQEVILRCVPISNHLYFYWYRQILGQKVEFLVSFYNNEISEKSEIFDDQFSVERPDGSNFTLKIRSTKLEDSAMYFCASSELGQGNTEAFFGQGTRLTVV.

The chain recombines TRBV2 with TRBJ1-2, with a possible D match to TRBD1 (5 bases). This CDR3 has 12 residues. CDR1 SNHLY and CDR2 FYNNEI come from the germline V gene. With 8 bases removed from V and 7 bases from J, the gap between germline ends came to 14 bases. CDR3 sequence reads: CASPLRDFGYTF. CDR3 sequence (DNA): TGTGCCAGCCCTTTGAGGGACTTTGGCTACACCTTC.

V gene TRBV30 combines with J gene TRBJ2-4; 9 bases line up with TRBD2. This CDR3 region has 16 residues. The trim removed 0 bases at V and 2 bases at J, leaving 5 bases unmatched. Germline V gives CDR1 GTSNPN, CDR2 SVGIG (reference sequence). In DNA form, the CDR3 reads TGTGCCTGGAGTGTAGGAGCGGGGGGAACCAAAAACATTCAGTACTTC. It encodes CAWSVGAGGTKNIQYF.

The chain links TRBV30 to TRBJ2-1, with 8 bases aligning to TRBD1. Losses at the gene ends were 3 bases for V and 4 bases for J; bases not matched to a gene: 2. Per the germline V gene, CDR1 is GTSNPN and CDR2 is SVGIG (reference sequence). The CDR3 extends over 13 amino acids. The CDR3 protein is CAWSDRGYNEQFF. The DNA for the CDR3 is TGTGCCTGGAGCGACAGGGGATACAATGAGCAGTTCTTC.

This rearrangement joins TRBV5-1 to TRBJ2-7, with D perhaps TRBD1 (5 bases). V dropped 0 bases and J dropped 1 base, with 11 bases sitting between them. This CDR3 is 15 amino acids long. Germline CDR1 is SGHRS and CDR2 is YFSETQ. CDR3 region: CASSLDFRASYEQYF. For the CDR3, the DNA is TGCGCCAGCAGCTTGGATTTCAGGGCGTCCTACGAGCAGTACTTC.

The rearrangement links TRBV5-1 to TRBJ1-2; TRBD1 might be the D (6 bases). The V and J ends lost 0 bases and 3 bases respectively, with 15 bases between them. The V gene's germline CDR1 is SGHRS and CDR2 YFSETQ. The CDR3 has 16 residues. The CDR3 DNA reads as TGCGCCAGCAGCTTGGCCCGAAACGCAGGGGACTATGGCTACACCTTC. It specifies CASSLARNAGDYGYTF.

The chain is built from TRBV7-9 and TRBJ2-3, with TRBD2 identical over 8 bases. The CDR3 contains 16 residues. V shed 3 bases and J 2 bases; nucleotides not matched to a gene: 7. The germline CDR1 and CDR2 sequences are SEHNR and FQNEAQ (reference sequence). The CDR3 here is CASSFSGTSYTDTQYF. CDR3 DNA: TGTGCCAGCAGCTTTAGCGGGACTTCTTACACAGATACGCAGTATTTT.

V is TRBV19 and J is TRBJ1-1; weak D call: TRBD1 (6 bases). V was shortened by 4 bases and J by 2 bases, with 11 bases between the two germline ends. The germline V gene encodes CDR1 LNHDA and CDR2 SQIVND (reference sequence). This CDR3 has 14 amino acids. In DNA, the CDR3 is TGTGCCAGTAGTACCGGGACACATAACACTGAAGCTTTCTTT. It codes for CASSTGTHNTEAFF.

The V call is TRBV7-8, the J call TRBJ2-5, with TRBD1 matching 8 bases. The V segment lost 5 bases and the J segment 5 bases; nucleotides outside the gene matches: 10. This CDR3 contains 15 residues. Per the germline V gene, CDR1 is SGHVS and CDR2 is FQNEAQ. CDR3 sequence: CASSLQTGERETQYF. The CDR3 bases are TGTGCCAGCAGCCTCCAGACAGGGGAGAGGGAGACCCAGTACTTC.

CDR3 sequence reads: CASTLRNTGELFF. CDR3 nucleotides: TGTGCCAGTACTTTGCGGAACACCGGGGAGCTGTTTTTT. The chain is built from TRBV27 and TRBJ2-2; unclear D gene. Germline CDR1 MNHEY, CDR2 SMNVEV (reference sequence). The CDR3 has 13 residues. V was cut by 9 bases and J by 1 base, with 9 bases left in between.

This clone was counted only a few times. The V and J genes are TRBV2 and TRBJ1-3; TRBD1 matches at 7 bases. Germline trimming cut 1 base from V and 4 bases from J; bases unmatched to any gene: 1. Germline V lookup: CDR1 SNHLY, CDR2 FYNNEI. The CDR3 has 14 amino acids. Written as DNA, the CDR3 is TGTGCCAGCAGTGAAGGGACAGGAGGAAACACCATATATTTT. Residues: CASSEGTGGNTIYF.

The CDR3 is CASSPAGTGFAQPQHF. CDR3 in DNA: TGTGCCAGCAGCCCGGCCGGGACAGGGTTTGCTCAGCCCCAGCATTTT. This chain connects TRBV7-9 to TRBJ1-5; the match to TRBD1 covers 9 bases. The CDR3 covers 16 residues. V shed 5 bases and J 6 bases; nucleotides not matched to a gene: 11. Germline V gives CDR1 SEHNR, CDR2 FQNEAQ (reference sequence).

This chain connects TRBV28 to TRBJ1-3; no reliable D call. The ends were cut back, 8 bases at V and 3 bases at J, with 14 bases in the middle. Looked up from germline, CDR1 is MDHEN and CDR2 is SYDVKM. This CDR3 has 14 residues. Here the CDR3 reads CASFSPVSGNTIYF. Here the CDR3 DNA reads TGTGCCAGCTTCTCCCCCGTGAGTGGAAACACCATATATTTT.

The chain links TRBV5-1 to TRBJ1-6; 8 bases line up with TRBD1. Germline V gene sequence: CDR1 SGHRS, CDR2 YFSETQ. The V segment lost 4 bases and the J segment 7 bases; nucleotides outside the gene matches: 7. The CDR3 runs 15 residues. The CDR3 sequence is CASSPTTGVNSPLHF. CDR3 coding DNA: TGCGCCAGCAGCCCCACGACAGGGGTAAATTCACCCCTCCACTTT.

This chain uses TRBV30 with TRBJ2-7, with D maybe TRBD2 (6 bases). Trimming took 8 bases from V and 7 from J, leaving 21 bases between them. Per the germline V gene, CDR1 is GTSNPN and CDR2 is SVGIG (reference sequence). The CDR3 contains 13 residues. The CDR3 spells CAGLWVPAGEQYF. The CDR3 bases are TGTGCCGGGCTATGGGTACCGGCGGGGGAGCAGTACTTC.

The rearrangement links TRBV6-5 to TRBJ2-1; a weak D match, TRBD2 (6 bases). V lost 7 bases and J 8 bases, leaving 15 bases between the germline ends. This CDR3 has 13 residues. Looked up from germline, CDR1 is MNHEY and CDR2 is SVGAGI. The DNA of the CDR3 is TGTGCCAGCATAGACGGGAGTACTTATGAGCAGTTCTTC. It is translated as CASIDGSTYEQFF.

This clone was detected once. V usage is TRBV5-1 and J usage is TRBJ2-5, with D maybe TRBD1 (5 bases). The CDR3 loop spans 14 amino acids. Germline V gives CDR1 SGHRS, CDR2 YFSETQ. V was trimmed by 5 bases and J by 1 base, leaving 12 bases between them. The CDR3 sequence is CASSPKGPQETQYF. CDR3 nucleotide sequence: TGCGCCAGCAGTCCGAAGGGGCCCCAAGAGACCCAGTACTTC.

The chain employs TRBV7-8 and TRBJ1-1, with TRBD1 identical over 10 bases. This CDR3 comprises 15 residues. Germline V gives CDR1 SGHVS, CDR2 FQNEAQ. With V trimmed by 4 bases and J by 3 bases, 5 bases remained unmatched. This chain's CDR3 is CASSSGGTGDTEAFF. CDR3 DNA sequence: TGTGCCAGCAGCTCCGGCGGGACAGGGGACACTGAAGCTTTCTTT.

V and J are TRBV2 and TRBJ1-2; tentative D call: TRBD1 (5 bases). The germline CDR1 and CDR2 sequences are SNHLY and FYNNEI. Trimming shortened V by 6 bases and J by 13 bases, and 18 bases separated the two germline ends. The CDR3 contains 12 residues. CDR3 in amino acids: CASRAGTWGATF. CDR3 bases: TGTGCCAGCAGGGCCGGGACTTGGGGCGCCACCTTC.

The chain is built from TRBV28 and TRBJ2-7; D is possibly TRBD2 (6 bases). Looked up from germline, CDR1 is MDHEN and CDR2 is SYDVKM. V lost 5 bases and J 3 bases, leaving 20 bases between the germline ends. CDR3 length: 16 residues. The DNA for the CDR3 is TGTGCCAGCAGTCCGCCCGGGGGAGGTTGGGGCTACGAGCAGTACTTC. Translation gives CASSPPGGGWGYEQYF.

CDR3 amino acids: CAWSILDRGLTGANVLTF. The CDR3 coding sequence is TGTGCCTGGAGTATCTTAGACAGGGGGCTTACTGGGGCCAACGTCCTGACTTTC. This sequence joins TRBV30 and TRBJ2-6, with 10 bases fitting TRBD1. The junction had 9 bases not matched to a gene; V was cut back by 2 bases and J by 2 bases. The V gene's germline CDR1 is GTSNPN and CDR2 SVGIG (reference sequence). CDR3 length: 18 amino acids.

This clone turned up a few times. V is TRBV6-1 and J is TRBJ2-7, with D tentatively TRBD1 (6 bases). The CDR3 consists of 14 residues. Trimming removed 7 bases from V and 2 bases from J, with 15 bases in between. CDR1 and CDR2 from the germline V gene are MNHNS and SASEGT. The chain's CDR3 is CASKFLQGPYEQYF. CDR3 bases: TGTGCCAGCAAGTTCTTACAGGGACCCTACGAGCAGTACTTC.

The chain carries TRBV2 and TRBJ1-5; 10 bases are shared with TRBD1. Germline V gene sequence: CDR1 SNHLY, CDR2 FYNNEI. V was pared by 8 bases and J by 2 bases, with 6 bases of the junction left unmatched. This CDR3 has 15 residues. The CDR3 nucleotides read TGTGCCAGCGGACAGGGGGAATTGGGCAATCAGCCCCAGCATTTT. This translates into CASGQGELGNQPQHF.

The CDR3 sequence is CASSPGTSGANEQFF. CDR3 DNA sequence: TGTGCCAGCAGTCCAGGGACTAGCGGAGCCAATGAGCAGTTCTTC. The chain combines TRBV27 with TRBJ2-1, with TRBD2 matching over 11 bases. V shed 5 bases and J 6 bases; nucleotides not matched to a gene: 6. CDR3 length equals 15 residues. Germline-derived CDR1 and CDR2 are MNHEY and SMNVEV (reference sequence).

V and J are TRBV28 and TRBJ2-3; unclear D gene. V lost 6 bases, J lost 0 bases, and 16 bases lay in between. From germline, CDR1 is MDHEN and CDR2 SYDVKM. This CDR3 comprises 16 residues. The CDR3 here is CASSLPQAGSTDTQYF. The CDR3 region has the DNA TGTGCCAGCAGCCTACCTCAGGCAGGCAGCACAGATACGCAGTATTTT.

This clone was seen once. The CDR3 region has the DNA TGTGCCAGCACCCACAGGGGGGGACACAACACCGGGGAGCTGTTTTTT. Its translation is CASTHRGGHNTGELFF. The chain combines TRBV27 with TRBJ2-2; possible D gene TRBD1, 8 bases. V shed 7 bases and J shed 2 bases, with 17 bases lying between them. The CDR3 has 16 residues. From germline, CDR1 is MNHEY and CDR2 SMNVEV (reference sequence).